This T cell receptor beta chain was recovered during a study of blood T cell repertoires in COVID-19 (dated by TCRdb to the early 2020s). Regarding the complete study: The collaborator samples originated in the United States, Italy and Spain and spanned the acute and convalescent phases of COVID-19. A freely available public database, intended as a resource for researchers studying the immune response to SARS-CoV-2, is where the repertoires were released. Nearly every sample came with metadata listing a de-identified subject ID, COVID-19 status, age in years and sex. The samples were drawn from two sources: the first 160 participants of the ongoing ImmuneRACE study, and over 950 subjects contributed by 6 global collaborators. The prospective study material was composed of cDNA or gDNA derived from T cells, B-cell-depleted T cells, or PBMCs. Where HLA class I and class II types were available, the types were taken from metadata supplied by the sample provider, not from assay-based typing. The dataset comprised deeply sampled blood TCRbeta repertoires from subjects exposed to, actively infected with, or recovered from COVID-19.

Findings and caveats that apply to the study as a whole: The quantity of clinical and demographic metadata differed by source and by participant and was supplied without curation.

Comment on this clone: The target of this receptor is not known. No base qualities exist here, and no much larger clone lies one base off it.

The collaborating institutions used their own protocols to collect whole blood in K2EDTA tubes. For TCRbeta analysis, collaborator samples were shipped as frozen whole blood, as isolated PBMCs, or as DNA extracted from either sample type. V is shortened by 2 bases, J by 10 bases, and the region joining them spans 9 bases. The germline V gene specifies SGHTA as CDR1 and FQGNSA as CDR2. The CDR3 runs 12 amino acids, cysteine and phenylalanine included. Of the read, only the CDR3 DNA is kept; its 36 bases are in frame from base 1. TCRbeta CDR3 regions were amplified from genomic DNA using the immunoSEQ Assay, a bias-controlled multiplex PCR. From the authors' description of their analysis: The number of nucleated cells in each sample was estimated by amplification of reference gene primers within the assay. To quantify the absolute abundance of each unique TCRbeta CDR3 rearrangement, sequence reads were collapsed and filtered. For each sample, productive Simpson clonality was calculated as the square root of Simpson's diversity index across productive rearrangements. The clones in this table, taken by TCRdb from immuneACCESS, are in-frame only. Not every clone is retained; where verified, under half of the shortfall comes from an unresolved V gene, and the cause of the rest is unknown. V and J calls and clone size are given by that table; D and trimming were obtained from the DNA. The sample table contains hundreds of thousands of clones; only one count was recorded for around 82% of them. 2% to 3% of the sample is in the top ten clones.

The TCR sequence derives from a woman in her forties with active or convalescent COVID-19. The chain is assembled from TRBV7-2 and TRBJ2-1; no D segment can be confidently identified. The sequencing sample was made of peripheral blood. The sequence in DNA is TGTGCCAGCAGCTTATACGAGGAAGAGCAGTTCTTC. This gives the protein CASSLYEEEQFF. With the portions outside the CDR3 filled from the reference TRBV7-2 and TRBJ2-1 genes, the complete variable region becomes GAGVSQSPSNKVTEKGKDVELRCDPISGHTALYWYRQSLGQGLEFLIYFQGNSAPDKSGLPSDRFSAERTGGSVSTLTIQRTQQEDSAVYLCASSLYEEEQFFGPGTRLTVL.